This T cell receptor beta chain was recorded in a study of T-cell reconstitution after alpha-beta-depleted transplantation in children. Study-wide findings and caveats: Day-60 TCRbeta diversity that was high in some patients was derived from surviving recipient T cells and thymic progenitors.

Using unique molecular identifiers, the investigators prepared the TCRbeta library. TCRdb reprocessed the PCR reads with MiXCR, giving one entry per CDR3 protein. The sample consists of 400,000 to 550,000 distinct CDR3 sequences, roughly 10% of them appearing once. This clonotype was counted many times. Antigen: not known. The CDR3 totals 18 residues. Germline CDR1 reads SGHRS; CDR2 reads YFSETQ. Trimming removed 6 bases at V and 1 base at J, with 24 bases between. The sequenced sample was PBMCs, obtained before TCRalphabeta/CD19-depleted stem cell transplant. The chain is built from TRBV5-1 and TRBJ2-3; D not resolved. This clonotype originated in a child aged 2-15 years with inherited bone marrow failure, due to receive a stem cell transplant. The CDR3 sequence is CASNSWGPSPRRTDTQYF. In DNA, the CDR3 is TGCGCCAGCAACTCTTGGGGTCCTTCCCCTCGCCGCACAGATACGCAGTATTTT.